These 7 T cell receptor beta chains came from one sample sequenced in a study of OX40 agonist ivuxolimab in advanced cancers. TCRdb's copy holds only in-frame clones and misses some; the assay was immunoSEQ multiplex PCR. This table holds about 31,000 clones, approximately 89% found once. The sample here was CD4+ or CD8+ T cells sorted from blood, taken in a trial of the OX40 agonist ivuxolimab. The source is an adult with an advanced solid tumor such as melanoma, head and neck, liver or kidney cancer.

This clone was recorded only once. The V gene is TRBV21-1, the J gene TRBJ2-5; whether TRBD1, the table's D call, matches the DNA was not checked. TRBV21-1 is classified as a pseudogene. The CDR3 loop spans 15 amino acids. The CDR3 is CASILFGTGGETQYF. The CDR3, as DNA: TGTGCCAGCATCCTATTCGGGACAGGAGGAGAGACCCAGTACTTC.

The genes are TRBV5-5 and TRBJ1-4, with D tentatively TRBD1 (6 bases). The CDR3 runs to 15 residues. Trimming pared 0 bases from V and 8 bases from J, leaving 14 bases between. Germline V gene data show CDR1 as SGHKS and CDR2 as YYEKEE (reference sequence). The CDR3 region is CASSLDGAGEEKLFF. For the CDR3, the DNA is TGTGCCAGCAGCTTGGACGGGGCAGGGGAGGAAAAACTGTTTTTT.

The rearrangement links TRBV2 to TRBJ2-5, with D unresolved. This CDR3 contains 13 residues. The germline CDR1 and CDR2 sequences are SNHLY and FYNNEI. V lost 7 bases, J lost 4 bases, and 13 bases lay in between. The CDR3 sequence is CASTSGLGETQYF. For the CDR3, the DNA is TGTGCCAGCACCTCCGGATTAGGAGAGACCCAGTACTTC.

This sequence joins TRBV6-6 and TRBJ1-2, with 8 bases that match TRBD1. The germline CDR1 and CDR2 sequences are MNHNY and SVGAGI (reference sequence). The V segment lost 11 bases and the J segment 5 bases; nucleotides outside the gene matches: 13. This CDR3 region has 14 residues. This CDR3 reads CASSGGRGQYGYTF. Written as DNA, the CDR3 is TGTGCCTCTTCGGGGGGCAGGGGGCAATATGGCTACACCTTC.

The chain couples TRBV6-6 to TRBJ1-6; 9 bases are a match to TRBD1. J gave up 5 bases and V 7 bases, and 6 bases lay outside the gene matches. Germline V gives CDR1 MNHNY, CDR2 SVGAGI (reference sequence). The CDR3 runs 15 residues. CDR3 DNA: TGTGCCAGCACTGTACAGGGGGCAAATAATTCACCCCTCCACTTT. This sequence encodes CASTVQGANNSPLHF.

The V gene is TRBV5-1, the J gene TRBJ2-3, with D perhaps TRBD1 (5 bases). This CDR3 comprises 13 residues. Germline-derived CDR1 and CDR2 are SGHRS and YFSETQ. Trimming shortened V by 3 bases and J by 4 bases, and 9 bases separated the two germline ends. Written as DNA, the CDR3 is TGCGCCAGCAGCTCAGGGCCGTCAGATACGCAGTATTTT. Translated: CASSSGPSDTQYF.

V usage is TRBV5-1 and J usage is TRBJ2-7; D is possibly TRBD1 (6 bases). The length of the CDR3 is 13 residues. Germline V gene data show CDR1 as SGHRS and CDR2 as YFSETQ. The V gene lost 4 bases and the J gene lost 4 bases, with 12 bases spanning the gap. CDR3 DNA: TGCGCCAGCAGCCCAGGGGCTCAGTACGAGCAGTACTTC. As protein: CASSPGAQYEQYF. The full variable domain, in which reference TRBV5-1 and TRBJ2-7 provide the parts outside the CDR3, is KAGVTQTPRYLIKTRGQQVTLSCSPISGHRSVSWYQQTPGQGLQFLFEYFSETQRNKGNFPGRFSGRQFSNSRSEMNVSTLELGDSALYLCASSPGAQYEQYFGPGTRLTVT.